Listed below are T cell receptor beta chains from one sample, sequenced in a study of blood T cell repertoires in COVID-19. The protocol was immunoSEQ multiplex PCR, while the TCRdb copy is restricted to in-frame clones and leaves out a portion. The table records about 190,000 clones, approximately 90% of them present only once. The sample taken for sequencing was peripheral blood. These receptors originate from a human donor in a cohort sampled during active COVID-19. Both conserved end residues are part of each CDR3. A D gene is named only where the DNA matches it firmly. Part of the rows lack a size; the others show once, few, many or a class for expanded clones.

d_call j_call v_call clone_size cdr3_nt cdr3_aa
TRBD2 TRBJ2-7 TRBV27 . TGTGCCAGCAGTGCACAAACCGGGACTAGTAACTACGAGCAGTACTTC CASSAQTGTSNYEQYF
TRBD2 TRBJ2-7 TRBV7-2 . TGTGCCAGCAGCGCTTCGTCCCTAGCGGGAGGAGCGCTCTACGAGCAGTACTTC CASSASSLAGGALYEQYF
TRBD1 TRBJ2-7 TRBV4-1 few TGCGCCAGCAGCCCCAGGGGGACAGTCTCCTACGAGCAGTACTTC CASSPRGTVSYEQYF
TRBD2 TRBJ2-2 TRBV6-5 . TGTGCCATCCGAAGGGAGACTAGCGGCACCGGGGAGCTGTTTTTT CAIRRETSGTGELFF
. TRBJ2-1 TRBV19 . TGTGCCAGTAGCGTCGGCCTAGCGAATGAGCAGTTCTTC CASSVGLANEQFF
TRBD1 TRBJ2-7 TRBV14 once TGTGCCAGCAGCCAAGCCTGGGACAGCCCCCGACGGCAGTACTTC CASSQAWDSPRRQYF
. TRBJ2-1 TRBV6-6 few TGTGCCAGCAGTACCGGGGAGGGGGGCAATGAGCAGTTCTTC CASSTGEGGNEQFF
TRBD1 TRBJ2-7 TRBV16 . TGTGCCAGCAGCCTAGGGACAGCCAAACCCGTATACGAGCAGTACTTC CASSLGTAKPVYEQYF
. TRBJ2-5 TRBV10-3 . TGTGCCATCAGTCCATTACAGGGTCAAGAGACCCAGTACTTC CAISPLQGQETQYF
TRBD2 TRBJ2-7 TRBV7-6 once TGTGCCAGCAGCTTAAATCGGGAGGCCGAGCAGTACTTC CASSLNREAEQYF
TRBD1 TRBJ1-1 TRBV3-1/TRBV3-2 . TGTGCCAGCAGCGGACAGGGGAACACTGAAGCTTTCTTT CASSGQGNTEAFF
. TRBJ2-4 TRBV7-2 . TGTGCCAGCAGCTTAGCGCGGGGGCCGGAAAACATTCAGTACTTC CASSLARGPENIQYF
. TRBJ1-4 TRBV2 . TGTGCCAGCACGTTAGACAAAAGGGAAAAACTGTTTTTT CASTLDKREKLFF
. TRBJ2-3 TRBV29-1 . TGCAGCGTTCACCAGCGGCTCACAGATACGCAGTATTTT CSVHQRLTDTQYF
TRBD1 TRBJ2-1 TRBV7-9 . TGTGCCAGCAGCTTATCCTCGACAGGGGTGAATGAGCAGTTCTTC CASSLSSTGVNEQFF
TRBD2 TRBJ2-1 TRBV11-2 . TGTGCCAGCAGCTTCTTAGCGGGGGCGCACTCTGAGCAGTTCTTC CASSFLAGAHSEQFF
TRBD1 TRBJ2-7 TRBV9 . TGTGCCAGCAGCGTAGAGGGGGACAGCTATAGTTACGAGCAGTACTTC CASSVEGDSYSYEQYF
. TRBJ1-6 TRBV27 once TGTGCCAGCAGTCAAGGGTGGGGGGGGAATTCACCCCTCCACTTT CASSQGWGGNSPLHF
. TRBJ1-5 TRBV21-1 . TGTGCCAGCAGCAAGCGTCTTCAAAATCAGCCCCAGCATTTT CASSKRLQNQPQHF
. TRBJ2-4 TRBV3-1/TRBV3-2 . TGTGCCAGCAGCCAAGTCTCCCCCCGTAGTATTACCAAAAACATTCAGTACTTC CASSQVSPRSITKNIQYF
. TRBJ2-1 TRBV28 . TGTGCCAGCAGTTTAGGTCTCGCGTACAATGAGCAGTTCTTC CASSLGLAYNEQFF
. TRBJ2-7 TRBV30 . TGTGCCTGTGCAGGAACCTACGAGCAGTACTTC CACAGTYEQYF
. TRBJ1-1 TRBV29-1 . TGCAGCGCTCAGGGGAACACTGAAGCTTTCTTT CSAQGNTEAFF
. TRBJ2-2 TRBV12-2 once TGTGCAAGTCGCTTAGGGTCCAAGGAGGGAGATAACACCGGGGAGCTGTTTTTT CASRLGSKEGDNTGELFF
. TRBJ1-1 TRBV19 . TGTGCCAGTAGTATAGATGAGCGTCGGTTAGTCACTGAAGCTTTCTTT CASSIDERRLVTEAFF
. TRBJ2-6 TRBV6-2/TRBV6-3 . TGTGCCAGCAGTTACAGGGGTACTGGGGCCAACGTCCTGACTTTC CASSYRGTGANVLTF
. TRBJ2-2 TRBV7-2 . TGTGCCAGCAGCGTCTCGTACACCGGGGAGCTGTTTTTT CASSVSYTGELFF
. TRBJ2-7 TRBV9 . TGTGCCAGCAGCAGTGACAGGTCCCCCTACGAGCAGTACTTC CASSSDRSPYEQYF
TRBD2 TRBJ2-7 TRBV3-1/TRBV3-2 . TGTGCCAGCAGCCAAGCGCGAGCGGGAGGTGGAGCCGAGCAGTACTTC CASSQARAGGGAEQYF
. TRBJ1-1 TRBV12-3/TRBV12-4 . TGTGCCAGCAGTTCCGGGGGGGCGGCTTTCTTT CASSSGGAAFF
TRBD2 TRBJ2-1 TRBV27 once TGTGCCAGCAGTTTTAGCGGGAGGTACAATGAGCAGTTCTTC CASSFSGRYNEQFF
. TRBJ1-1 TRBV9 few TGTGCCAGCAGCCCCCCAAGCTCGTCTCTTTTTGAAGCTTTCTTT CASSPPSSSLFEAFF
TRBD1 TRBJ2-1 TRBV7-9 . TGTGCCAGCAGCTTAGCGGGGGGACAGGGTGAGTTCTTC CASSLAGGQGEFF
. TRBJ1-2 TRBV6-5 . TGTGCCAGCAGGGCGGACAGTCCCTATGGCTACACCTTC CASRADSPYGYTF
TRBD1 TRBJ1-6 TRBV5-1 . TGCGCCAGCAGAAAAACAGGGGGCGATAATTCACCCCTCCACTTT CASRKTGGDNSPLHF
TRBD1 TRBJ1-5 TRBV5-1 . TGCGCCAGCAGCCCCGGGACAGCTCATTCGCCCCAGCATTTT CASSPGTAHSPQHF
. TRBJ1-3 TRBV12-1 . TGTGCCAGCATCCCCGACAGGAACGTCTCTGGAAACACCATATATTTT CASIPDRNVSGNTIYF
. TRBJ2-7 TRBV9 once TGTGCCAGCAGCGTAGGGGGGGATCGATCCTACGAGCAGTACTTC CASSVGGDRSYEQYF
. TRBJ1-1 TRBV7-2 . TGTGCCAGCAGCTTCCCCACTTCTTACACTGAAGCTTTCTTT CASSFPTSYTEAFF
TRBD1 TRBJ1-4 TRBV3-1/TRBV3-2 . TGTGCCAGCAGCTGCCCGAATAAACTACGACAGGGGTCACGCGAAAAACTGTTTTTT CASSCPNKLRQGSREKLFF
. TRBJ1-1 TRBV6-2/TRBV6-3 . TGTGCCAGCAGTTACTCGAAAACAGGAGTGAACACTGAAGCTTTCTTT CASSYSKTGVNTEAFF
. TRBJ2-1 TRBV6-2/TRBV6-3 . TGTGCCAGCAGTTACTCTCGGGGAAGCTCCTACAATGAGCAGTTCTTC CASSYSRGSSYNEQFF
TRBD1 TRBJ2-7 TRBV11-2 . TGTGCCAGCAGCTTTAGCCAGGGGGTCCACGAGCAGTACTTC CASSFSQGVHEQYF
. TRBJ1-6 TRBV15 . TGTGCCACCAGCAGAGGTAGACAGTCCTATAATTCACCCCTCCACTTT CATSRGRQSYNSPLHF
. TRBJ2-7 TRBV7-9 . TGTGCCAGCAGTCCTTCCGCCTACGAGCAGTACTTC CASSPSAYEQYF
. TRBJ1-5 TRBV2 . TGTGCCAGCAGTGACGGTTATCAGCCCCAGCATTTT CASSDGYQPQHF
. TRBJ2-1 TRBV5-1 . TGCGCCAGCAGCTTGGACAGATCCTACAATGAGCAGTTCTTC CASSLDRSYNEQFF
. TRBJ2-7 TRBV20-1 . TGCAGTGCCATCTTATTCCAGGGGCAGTACTTC CSAILFQGQYF
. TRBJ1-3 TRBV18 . TGTGCCAGCTCACCCGGGGGACCTGGAAACACCATATATTTT CASSPGGPGNTIYF
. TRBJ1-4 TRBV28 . TGTGCCAGCAGCCGAACAGGGAGCGCCAGTGAAAAACTGTTTTTT CASSRTGSASEKLFF
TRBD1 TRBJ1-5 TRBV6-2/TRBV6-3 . TGTGCCAGCAGTTACCTTGGACAGGGGTACATGGATCAGCCCCAGCATTTT CASSYLGQGYMDQPQHF
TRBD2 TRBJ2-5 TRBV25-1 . TGTGCCAGCAGTGGACTAGCGGAGACCCAGTACTTC CASSGLAETQYF
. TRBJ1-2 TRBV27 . TGTGCCAGCAGTTTAGGATTCGGGAACTATGGCTACACCTTC CASSLGFGNYGYTF
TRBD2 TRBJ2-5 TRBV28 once TGTGTTTCCGCGGGAGGAGAGACCCAGTACTTC CVSAGGETQYF